This is a list of T cell receptor beta chains from one sample in a study of T-cell memory formation after mild COVID-19. MiXCR, applied by TCRdb to the 5' RACE reads, yields one record per CDR3 protein. The sample holds over 150,000 distinct CDR3 sequences, over 10% seen once. The specimen sequenced was PBMCs or a T cell subset sorted from them (not recorded which). The receptor set was obtained from a man aged 18 to 29 who had mild COVID-19 (a few samples of this study predate the infection). Cell type and time point are not known. The CDR3 runs from the conserved cysteine through the conserved F or W. Each record gives: D gene, J gene, CDR3 length, clone size, V gene, CDR3 DNA, CDR3 protein. A D gene is named only where the DNA matches it firmly. Only some rows state a clone size, as once, few, many or a class for expanded clones.

D gene: -; J gene: TRBJ1-1; CDR3 length: 13; clone size: -; V gene: TRBV28; CDR3 DNA: TGTGCCAGCAGCCCCCATGGAAACACTGAAGCTTTCTTT; CDR3 protein: CASSPHGNTEAFF
D gene: -; J gene: TRBJ2-3; CDR3 length: 14; clone size: many; V gene: TRBV2; CDR3 DNA: TGTGCCAGCAGTGAGGGCGGGAGCACAGATACGCAGTATTTT; CDR3 protein: CASSEGGSTDTQYF
D gene: TRBD1; J gene: TRBJ2-5; CDR3 length: 16; clone size: few; V gene: TRBV5-1; CDR3 DNA: TGCGCCAGCAGCCTGCCAGGGGGATACCGACCTGGGACCCAGTACTTC; CDR3 protein: CASSLPGGYRPGTQYF
D gene: TRBD1; J gene: TRBJ2-5; CDR3 length: 15; clone size: -; V gene: TRBV12-3/TRBV12-4; CDR3 DNA: TGTGCCAGCAGCCAAGAGACAGGGTCAGTAGAGACCCAGTACTTC; CDR3 protein: CASSQETGSVETQYF
D gene: -; J gene: TRBJ1-4; CDR3 length: 14; clone size: few; V gene: TRBV19; CDR3 DNA: TGTGCCAGTAGTGGTGGAGCAACTAATGAAAAACTGTTTTTT; CDR3 protein: CASSGGATNEKLFF
D gene: -; J gene: TRBJ2-1; CDR3 length: 12; clone size: few; V gene: TRBV7-9; CDR3 DNA: TGTGCCAGCAGCATTGACTACAATGAGCAGTTCTTC; CDR3 protein: CASSIDYNEQFF
D gene: -; J gene: TRBJ2-5; CDR3 length: 16; clone size: few; V gene: TRBV5-1; CDR3 DNA: TGCGCCAGCAGCTTTGGTGTGATTGGGGGGAGAGAGACCCAGTACTTC; CDR3 protein: CASSFGVIGGRETQYF
D gene: -; J gene: TRBJ2-7; CDR3 length: 13; clone size: few; V gene: TRBV7-8; CDR3 DNA: TGTGCCAGCAGCCGATTTATCTCCTACGAGCAGTACTTC; CDR3 protein: CASSRFISYEQYF
D gene: TRBD2; J gene: TRBJ2-3; CDR3 length: 19; clone size: few; V gene: TRBV7-9; CDR3 DNA: TGTGCCAGCAGCTTGGCGCGGGGAATGACTAGCGGCAGAGGGGATACGCAGTATTTT; CDR3 protein: CASSLARGMTSGRGDTQYF
D gene: -; J gene: TRBJ2-3; CDR3 length: 14; clone size: few; V gene: TRBV5-1; CDR3 DNA: TGCGCCAGCAGCTCTATCTCCTCGGGGGATACGCAGTATTTT; CDR3 protein: CASSSISSGDTQYF
D gene: -; J gene: TRBJ2-5; CDR3 length: 13; clone size: -; V gene: TRBV12-3/TRBV12-4; CDR3 DNA: TGTGCCAGCAGTTTCGGACTTGGGGGGACCCAGTACTTC; CDR3 protein: CASSFGLGGTQYF
D gene: -; J gene: TRBJ2-7; CDR3 length: 14; clone size: few; V gene: TRBV5-6; CDR3 DNA: TGTGCCAGCAGCGACCACGGAACCGAACAGCTGCAGTACTTC; CDR3 protein: CASSDHGTEQLQYF
D gene: -; J gene: TRBJ1-1; CDR3 length: 14; clone size: many; V gene: TRBV5-1; CDR3 DNA: TGCGCCAGCAGCTTGGACAGCCTTAACACTGAAGCTTTCTTT; CDR3 protein: CASSLDSLNTEAFF
D gene: TRBD1; J gene: TRBJ2-3; CDR3 length: 15; clone size: -; V gene: TRBV5-6; CDR3 DNA: TGTGCCAGCAGCTGGGACAGGGGGCTTAAAGATACGCAGTATTTT; CDR3 protein: CASSWDRGLKDTQYF
D gene: TRBD1; J gene: TRBJ1-1; CDR3 length: 15; clone size: -; V gene: TRBV4-2; CDR3 DNA: TGTGCCAGCAGCCGAGAAGGACAGGGGGCGTATGAAGCTTTCTTT; CDR3 protein: CASSREGQGAYEAFF
D gene: TRBD1; J gene: TRBJ1-1; CDR3 length: 13; clone size: -; V gene: TRBV10-3; CDR3 DNA: TGTGCCATCAGTGATCCCGGGACAGGGCAAGGCTTCTTT; CDR3 protein: CAISDPGTGQGFF
D gene: -; J gene: TRBJ2-5; CDR3 length: 14; clone size: -; V gene: TRBV20-1; CDR3 DNA: TGCAGTGCCCTAAATCGGCAGAGGGGGGAGACCCAGTACTTC; CDR3 protein: CSALNRQRGETQYF
D gene: TRBD2; J gene: TRBJ2-1; CDR3 length: 14; clone size: -; V gene: TRBV15; CDR3 DNA: TGTGCCACCAGCAGCGGGACTAGCGGCAATGAGCAGTTCTTC; CDR3 protein: CATSSGTSGNEQFF
D gene: -; J gene: TRBJ1-1; CDR3 length: 11; clone size: few; V gene: TRBV6-5; CDR3 DNA: TGTGCCAGCAGTTCCGACAGGAGGGCTTTCTTT; CDR3 protein: CASSSDRRAFF
D gene: TRBD1; J gene: TRBJ2-3; CDR3 length: 14; clone size: -; V gene: TRBV11-2; CDR3 DNA: TGTGCCAGCAGCTGGACAGGGGCTGGAGATACGCAGTATTTT; CDR3 protein: CASSWTGAGDTQYF
D gene: TRBD1; J gene: TRBJ2-5; CDR3 length: 16; clone size: -; V gene: TRBV4-1; CDR3 DNA: TGCGCCAGCAGCCAAGAGCGACAGGGCTTGGGGGAGACCCAGTACTTC; CDR3 protein: CASSQERQGLGETQYF
D gene: TRBD2; J gene: TRBJ2-2; CDR3 length: 15; clone size: many; V gene: TRBV3-1; CDR3 DNA: TGTGCCAGCACCCCAAGCCAGCGGGGGGCCGGGGAGCTGTTTTTT; CDR3 protein: CASTPSQRGAGELFF
D gene: -; J gene: TRBJ1-1; CDR3 length: 12; clone size: few; V gene: TRBV6-2/TRBV6-3; CDR3 DNA: TGTGCCAGCAAGGGTAGGGACACTGAAGCTTTCTTT; CDR3 protein: CASKGRDTEAFF
D gene: -; J gene: TRBJ1-2; CDR3 length: 14; clone size: -; V gene: TRBV21-1; CDR3 DNA: TGTGCCAGCAGTCTCAGGGGAGCTAACTATGGCTACACCTTC; CDR3 protein: CASSLRGANYGYTF
D gene: -; J gene: TRBJ2-3; CDR3 length: 14; clone size: -; V gene: TRBV9; CDR3 DNA: TGTGCCAGCAGCGTAGCTACCAGGACAGATACGCAGTATTTT; CDR3 protein: CASSVATRTDTQYF
D gene: -; J gene: TRBJ2-1; CDR3 length: 14; clone size: -; V gene: TRBV11-2; CDR3 DNA: TGTGCCAGCAGCTTAATTTCAACTTGGGATGAGCAGTTCTTC; CDR3 protein: CASSLISTWDEQFF
D gene: TRBD2; J gene: TRBJ2-5; CDR3 length: 16; clone size: -; V gene: TRBV28; CDR3 DNA: TGTGCCAGTGCTCCCGAGCGGGGGTTCCGTCCAGAGACCCAGTACTTC; CDR3 protein: CASAPERGFRPETQYF
D gene: TRBD1; J gene: TRBJ1-4; CDR3 length: 14; clone size: few; V gene: TRBV9; CDR3 DNA: TGTGCCAGCAGCCCGGGACAGGGGAATGAAAAACTGTTTTTT; CDR3 protein: CASSPGQGNEKLFF
D gene: -; J gene: TRBJ2-1; CDR3 length: 12; clone size: few; V gene: TRBV20-1; CDR3 DNA: TGCAGTGCTCCGGGGGCGCGGAATGAGCAGTTCTTC; CDR3 protein: CSAPGARNEQFF
D gene: -; J gene: TRBJ1-2; CDR3 length: 13; clone size: -; V gene: TRBV12-3/TRBV12-4; CDR3 DNA: TGTGCCAGCAGTCCGGACGGAAGCTATGGCTACACCTTC; CDR3 protein: CASSPDGSYGYTF
D gene: -; J gene: TRBJ2-3; CDR3 length: 15; clone size: -; V gene: TRBV19; CDR3 DNA: TGTGCCAGTAGTAGTTTGGGAACAGGGCCAGATACGCAGTATTTT; CDR3 protein: CASSSLGTGPDTQYF
D gene: -; J gene: TRBJ1-2; CDR3 length: 14; clone size: few; V gene: TRBV4-3; CDR3 DNA: TGCGCCAGCAGCCAAGAAAGGCCGGGTTATGGCTACACCTTC; CDR3 protein: CASSQERPGYGYTF
D gene: -; J gene: TRBJ2-5; CDR3 length: 13; clone size: -; V gene: TRBV5-1; CDR3 DNA: TGCGCCAGCAGCTTGTTATCTCAAGAGACCCAGTACTTC; CDR3 protein: CASSLLSQETQYF
D gene: TRBD1; J gene: TRBJ1-1; CDR3 length: 12; clone size: few; V gene: TRBV5-1; CDR3 DNA: TGCGCCAGCAGTCAGGGGGCCGGTGAAGCTTTCTTT; CDR3 protein: CASSQGAGEAFF
D gene: -; J gene: TRBJ2-2; CDR3 length: 14; clone size: -; V gene: TRBV5-1; CDR3 DNA: TGCGCCAGCAGCTCCCCCACAAACACCTTGGAGCTGTTTTTT; CDR3 protein: CASSSPTNTLELFF
D gene: TRBD2; J gene: TRBJ2-2; CDR3 length: 21; clone size: -; V gene: TRBV5-1; CDR3 DNA: TGCGCCAGCAGCACAGGACTAGCGGGGGGCAGAACGACCACGGTCACCGGGGAGCTGTTTTTT; CDR3 protein: CASSTGLAGGRTTTVTGELFF
D gene: -; J gene: TRBJ1-1; CDR3 length: 12; clone size: few; V gene: TRBV12-3/TRBV12-4; CDR3 DNA: TGTGCCAGCAGTTTACGGGACACTGAAGCTTTCTTT; CDR3 protein: CASSLRDTEAFF
D gene: -; J gene: TRBJ2-2; CDR3 length: 16; clone size: few; V gene: TRBV5-4; CDR3 DNA: TGTGCCAGCAGCCCTATTCCGGGACCCGACACCGGGGAGCTGTTTTTT; CDR3 protein: CASSPIPGPDTGELFF
D gene: TRBD2; J gene: TRBJ2-5; CDR3 length: 15; clone size: -; V gene: TRBV11-2; CDR3 DNA: TGTGCCAGCAGCTTAGGTGGTAGCGGGAAAGAGACCCAGTACTTC; CDR3 protein: CASSLGGSGKETQYF
D gene: -; J gene: TRBJ2-5; CDR3 length: 12; clone size: few; V gene: TRBV9; CDR3 DNA: TGTGCCAGCAGCGCTGAGGGTTCGACCCAGTACTTC; CDR3 protein: CASSAEGSTQYF
D gene: -; J gene: TRBJ2-2; CDR3 length: 14; clone size: few; V gene: TRBV12-3/TRBV12-4; CDR3 DNA: TGTGCCAGCAGGGGTTGGCGGTACTCCGGGGAGCTGTTTTTT; CDR3 protein: CASRGWRYSGELFF
D gene: TRBD1; J gene: TRBJ2-7; CDR3 length: 15; clone size: -; V gene: TRBV12-3/TRBV12-4; CDR3 DNA: TGTGCCAGCAGCTCACGCCGGGACAGCTACTACGAGCAGTACTTC; CDR3 protein: CASSSRRDSYYEQYF